This TCR beta chain comes out of a study of metastatic and nonmetastatic thyroid tumors. The wider study: Across blood and tumor or nodule tissue, repertoires from malignant and benign thyroid patients were compared with one another.

Thyroid surgery was performed in patients who had received no treatment beforehand. The table lists this clone with many counts. Germline trimming cut 4 bases from V and 14 bases from J; bases unmatched to any gene: 15. This CDR3 has 15 residues. Germline V gene lookup returns CDR1 MNHNY and CDR2 SVGAGI (reference sequence). TCRdb reprocessed the PCR reads via MiXCR. Here the sample spans 45,000 to 50,000 clones, approximately 20% being singletons. The source is a male donor with papillary thyroid cancer or a benign thyroid nodule (not recorded which). Some clones in this sample may be carry-over from other donors' samples. The genes are TRBV6-6 and TRBJ2-1; TRBD2 aligns across 9 bases. The sample comprised blood. The CDR3 reads CASSSRGEVAGVEFF. The DNA of the CDR3 is TGTGCCAGCAGTTCCCGAGGGGAGGTAGCGGGAGTGGAGTTCTTC.